This is a list of T cell receptor beta chains from one sample in a study of T cells in Graves' hyperthyroidism and ophthalmopathy. MiXCR, applied by TCRdb to the multiplex PCR reads, yields one record per CDR3 protein. The table records a few hundred thousand distinct CDR3 sequences, more than 15% of them present only once. Material for sequencing was blood. These receptors all stem from a woman aged 25 to 39 with Graves' ophthalmopathy. CDR3s include the opening cysteine and the closing phenylalanine or tryptophan. A D gene is named only where the DNA matches it firmly. Size is stated for part of the rows, as once, few or many counts, or as a class when the clone is expanded.

j_gene | d_gene | v_gene | len | abundance | CDR3aa | CDR3nt
TRBJ2-3 | NA | TRBV12-3/TRBV12-4 | 12 | many | CASSPFSDTQYF | TGTGCCAGCAGCCCTTTTTCAGATACGCAGTATTTT
TRBJ1-4 | NA | TRBV28 | 16 | few | CASIDQGSDAREKLFF | TGTGCCAGCATCGATCAGGGATCAGACGCACGAGAAAAACTGTTTTTT
TRBJ1-5 | NA | TRBV20-1 | 15 | few | CSARRDADSNQPQHF | TGCAGTGCTAGGAGGGACGCTGATAGCAATCAGCCCCAGCATTTT
TRBJ2-7 | NA | TRBV2 | 15 | NA | CASTEQGSEYYEQYF | TGTGCCAGCACCGAACAGGGTTCGGAATACTACGAGCAGTACTTC
TRBJ1-4 | NA | TRBV28 | 14 | NA | CASSLSVFYEKLFF | TGTGCCAGCAGTTTGTCGGTTTTTTATGAAAAACTGTTTTTT
TRBJ2-1 | TRBD2 | TRBV29-1 | 17 | NA | CSALPQGREASYNEQFF | TGCAGCGCCCTACCTCAGGGGCGGGAGGCCTCCTACAATGAGCAGTTCTTC
TRBJ2-4 | TRBD2 | TRBV7-9 | 14 | few | CASSLWGGENIQYF | TGTGCCAGCAGCTTATGGGGGGGAGAGAACATTCAGTACTTC
TRBJ2-3 | NA | TRBV7-7 | 14 | NA | CASSFPETTDTQYF | TGTGCTAGCAGCTTTCCGGAGACAACAGATACGCAGTATTTT
TRBJ2-2 | TRBD1 | TRBV9 | 17 | few | CASSEDRGAMDTGELFF | TGTGCCAGCAGCGAGGACAGGGGAGCGATGGACACCGGGGAGCTGTTTTTT
TRBJ2-1 | TRBD2 | TRBV29-1 | 14 | NA | CSALLAGGDNEQFF | TGCAGCGCCCTACTAGCGGGAGGGGACAATGAGCAGTTCTTC
TRBJ2-2 | NA | TRBV6-1 | 14 | many | CASSIRDSSGELFF | TGTGCCAGCAGTATTCGGGACTCGTCCGGGGAGCTGTTTTTT
TRBJ2-5 | NA | TRBV11-2 | 15 | many | CASSRGGVDKETQYF | TGTGCCAGCAGCCGAGGGGGGGTAGATAAAGAGACCCAGTACTTC
TRBJ1-6 | TRBD1 | TRBV28 | 14 | NA | CASSLSGGLSPLHF | TGTGCCAGCAGTTTATCAGGGGGCTTATCACCCCTCCACTTT
TRBJ1-3 | NA | TRBV7-3 | 15 | few | CASSTDTYEENTIYF | TGTGCCAGCAGCACAGACACCTACGAAGAAAACACCATATATTTT
TRBJ1-1 | NA | TRBV6-1 | 13 | many | CASSSIANTEAFF | TGTGCCAGCAGCTCCATTGCGAACACTGAAGCTTTCTTT
TRBJ2-1 | NA | TRBV20-1 | 12 | few | CGQGTGPHEQFF | TGCGGGCAAGGTACGGGGCCCCATGAGCAGTTCTTC